A single sample gave rise to the 2 T cell receptor beta chains below, sequenced in a study of long-term antiretroviral therapy in people with HIV. At the survey level, the v3.0 immunoSEQ assay was run. Sequenced by immunoSEQ multiplex PCR; TCRdb stores in-frame clones only, minus some. Among about 34,000 clones listed, about 85% were seen once. The sequencing used unsorted PBMCs, collected 1.1 years after starting antiretroviral therapy. Receptors were obtained from a young man with HIV.

The rearrangement links TRBV19 to TRBJ1-1, with 10 positions matching TRBD1. Unmatched junction bases numbered 5, after V lost 6 bases and J lost 7 bases. In germline, CDR1 is LNHDA, CDR2 SQIVND (reference sequence). The CDR3 is made up of 13 amino acids. The CDR3 region has the DNA TGTGCCAGTAGACGACAGGGGGCGCATGAAGCTTTCTTT. Residues: CASRRQGAHEAFF.

The V gene is TRBV27, the J gene TRBJ2-1; possible D gene TRBD2, 6 bases. Looked up from germline, CDR1 is MNHEY and CDR2 is SMNVEV (reference sequence). This CDR3 comprises 14 residues. Trimming removed 10 bases at V and 0 bases at J, with 13 bases between. In DNA form, the CDR3 reads TGTGCCATTCGAGCGGGCAGCTCCTACAATGAGCAGTTCTTC. This gives the protein CAIRAGSSYNEQFF.